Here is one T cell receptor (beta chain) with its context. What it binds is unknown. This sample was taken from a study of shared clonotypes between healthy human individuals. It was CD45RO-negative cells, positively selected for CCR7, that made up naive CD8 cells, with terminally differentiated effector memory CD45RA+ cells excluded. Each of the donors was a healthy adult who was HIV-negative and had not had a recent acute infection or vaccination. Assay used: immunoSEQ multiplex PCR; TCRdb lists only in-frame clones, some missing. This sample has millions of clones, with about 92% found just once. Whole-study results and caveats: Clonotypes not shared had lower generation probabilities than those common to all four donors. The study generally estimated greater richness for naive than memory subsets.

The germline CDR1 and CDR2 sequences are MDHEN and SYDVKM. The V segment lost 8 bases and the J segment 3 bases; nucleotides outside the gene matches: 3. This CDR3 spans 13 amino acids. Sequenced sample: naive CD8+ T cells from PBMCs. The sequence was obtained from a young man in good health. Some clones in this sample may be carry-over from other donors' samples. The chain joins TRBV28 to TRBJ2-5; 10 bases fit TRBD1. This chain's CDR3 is CASEGQGEETQYF. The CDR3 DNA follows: TGTGCCAGCGAAGGACAGGGGGAAGAGACCCAGTACTTC.